The sequence of this T cell receptor (beta chain) was determined in a study of PD-1 blockade in mismatch repair-deficient tumors (dated by TCRdb to 2015 to 2018). Study-level background: Between September 2013 and 2016, the trial enrolled 70 to 100 consecutive patients with about twelve mismatch repair-deficient cancer types, every one of whom had been previously treated and was progressing. Deep sequencing of TCR CDR3 regions was used to track tumor-associated T cell clones in peripheral blood of patients responding to PD-1 blockade.

Details on this clone: The target of this receptor is not known. Per-base qualities were not stored, and no clone one base away is much larger.

For every enrolled patient, mismatch repair deficiency was confirmed by either polymerase chain reaction or immunohistochemistry. Three patients who responded to pembrolizumab therapy underwent TCR sequencing. The phase II trial prospectively evaluated PD-1 blockade with pembrolizumab in advanced mismatch repair-deficient cancers, independent of tissue of origin. Peripheral blood T cell samples were gathered serially, both before PD-1 blockade started and at multiple time points afterward. Blood sampling times were reported as weeks after the first pembrolizumab dose. V has 2 bases trimmed and J has 9 bases trimmed; junction bases matching no gene number 11. There are 16 amino acids in the CDR3, from cysteine to phenylalanine inclusive. The read is trimmed to its CDR3 DNA, 48 bases read in frame from base 1. Per the germline V gene, MGHRA is the CDR1 and YSYEKL is the CDR2. Libraries were made using the immunoSEQ multiplex PCR assay. What TCRdb holds here is the immuneACCESS table cut down to in-frame rearrangements. Part of the clones is not present; checked against another copy, under half of the missing clones reflect an unresolved V gene, and the others are unexplained. The sample profile shows about 51,000 clones; over 75% of them were found once. The ten largest clones take up over 7.5% of the sample.

General findings and caveats noted by the study authors: Clones residing in the tumor, which were often undetectable in blood before treatment, expanded quickly after pembrolizumab and then contracted, generally before radiologic responses.

Material: peripheral blood, obtained about 4.5 months after starting pembrolizumab. The chain employs TRBV4-1 and TRBJ2-1, and 9 bases in between align with TRBD1. The clonotype originates from an adult with mismatch repair-deficient cancer. The DNA sequence is as follows: TGCGCCAGCAGCCAAACAGGGGGCTCGTTTTTTCTTGAGCAGTTCTTC. Its protein product is CASSQTGGSFFLEQFF.